What follows are 11 T cell receptor beta chains derived from one specimen sequenced in a study of Ad26.COV2.S vaccination and SARS-CoV-2 variants. Generated by immunoSEQ multiplex PCR, the TCRdb table keeps only in-frame clones and is missing some. The sample has some 350,000 clones, about nine tenths seen once. Specified treatment: 19 received Ad26.COV2.S at low or high dose, single or two shots; 5 received placebo; per-sample allocation not given. Day 63 after the first vaccine or placebo injection was the time point for sampling. The specimen was peripheral blood, collected in a trial of Ad26.COV2.S vaccine versus placebo. These receptors came from a person between 18 and 60 years old who received the Ad26.COV2.S COVID-19 vaccine or a placebo.

This chain links TRBV9 with TRBJ1-1, with a tentative D call TRBD1 (5 bases). Germline V CDR1 and CDR2: SGDLS, YYNGEE. The V end was cut by 2 bases, the J end by 4 bases, with 12 bases between. The CDR3 covers 14 residues. The CDR3: CASSVAGIGTEAFF. CDR3 bases: TGTGCCAGCAGCGTGGCAGGGATCGGCACTGAAGCTTTCTTT.

This chain uses TRBV30 with TRBJ1-1; 7 nucleotides line up with TRBD1. The CDR3 has 14 amino acids. Germline CDR1 is GTSNPN and CDR2 is SVGIG (reference sequence). V trimming: 0 bases; J trimming: 1 base; junction bases outside the gene matches: 2. Written as DNA, the CDR3 is TGTGCCTGGAGTGTAGGACAGGCGAACACTGAAGCTTTCTTT. It specifies CAWSVGQANTEAFF.

The rearrangement joins TRBV5-5 to TRBJ1-4, with no clear D. V lost 4 bases, J lost 8 bases, and 21 bases lay in between. Looked up from germline, CDR1 is SGHKS and CDR2 is YYEKEE (reference sequence). The CDR3 runs 16 residues. The CDR3 sequence: CASSLGRTPLGEKLFF. The CDR3 nucleotides are TGTGCCAGCAGCCTGGGAAGGACCCCCTTAGGGGAAAAACTGTTTTTT. Based on the CDR3 plus reference TRBV5-5 and TRBJ1-4, the full variable domain is DAGVTQSPTHLIKTRGQQVTLRCSPISGHKSVSWYQQVLGQGPQFIFQYYEKEERGRGNFPDRFSARQFPNYSSELNVNALLLGDSALYLCASSLGRTPLGEKLFFGSGTQLSVL.

V gene TRBV5-6 combines with J gene TRBJ1-2; 8 positions match TRBD1. The CDR3 sequence is 13 residues long. Trimming took 2 bases from V and 8 from J; bases not matched to a gene: 5. Germline V gene data show CDR1 as SGHDT and CDR2 as YYEEEE. CDR3 sequence reads: CASSFGQGIGYTF. For the CDR3, the DNA is TGTGCCAGCAGCTTTGGACAGGGAATCGGCTACACCTTC.

CDR3 DNA sequence: TGTGCCAGTAGTAGAAACAGGGGAGGTGGTGAAAAACTGTTTTTT. Protein: CASSRNRGGGEKLFF. This rearrangement joins TRBV19 to TRBJ1-4; TRBD1 agrees at 7 bases. CDR1 is LNHDA, CDR2 SQIVND, per germline (reference sequence). V trimming: 4 bases; J trimming: 7 bases; junction bases outside the gene matches: 9. This CDR3 region has 15 residues.

J is TRBJ2-1 and V is TRBV2; tentative D call: TRBD2 (6 bases). This CDR3 comprises 14 residues. Germline CDR1 SNHLY, CDR2 FYNNEI. Trimming removed 8 bases from V and 10 bases from J, with 21 bases in between. The CDR3, as DNA: TGTGCCAGCGAGCGGGCGGGACTCTCCTTGGAGCAGTTCTTC. It yields the protein CASERAGLSLEQFF.

This clone turned up a few times. The CDR3 nucleotides read TGTGCCAGCAGTTTATCTCAGGGTGCTGGCTACACCTTC. Its protein is CASSLSQGAGYTF. The rearrangement uses TRBV27 and TRBJ1-2, with D tentatively TRBD1 (5 bases). The CDR3 extends over 13 amino acids. V lost 0 bases to trimming and J lost 7 bases, with 9 bases between them. Germline V gives CDR1 MNHEY, CDR2 SMNVEV (reference sequence).

This chain joins TRBV6-5 and TRBJ2-7; D uncertain. The CDR3 has 14 amino acids. V was shortened by 5 bases and J by 7 bases, with 18 bases between the two germline ends. In germline, CDR1 is MNHEY, CDR2 SVGAGI. The CDR3 region is CASSLDGPRPEQYF. The DNA of the CDR3 is TGTGCCAGCAGTCTGGACGGCCCCCGGCCGGAGCAGTACTTC.

The chain employs TRBV7-9 and TRBJ2-2; D is uncertain. The germline V gene encodes CDR1 SEHNR and CDR2 FQNEAQ (reference sequence). Trimming stripped 2 bases from V and 1 base from J, with 8 bases between. The CDR3 extends over 15 amino acids. As DNA, the CDR3 is TGTGCCAGCAGCTTAATTCCAGGGAACACCGGGGAGCTGTTTTTT. Translating it yields CASSLIPGNTGELFF.

J is TRBJ1-1 and V is TRBV6-2 or TRBV6-3, with D maybe TRBD1 (5 bases). CDR1 MNHEY and CDR2 SVGEGT come from the germline V gene. Trimming took off 5 bases at V and 4 bases at J, with 14 bases between the two ends. The CDR3 consists of 14 residues. The CDR3 DNA reads TGTGCCAGCAGTCTTGAGACAGAGCGCACTGAAGCTTTCTTT. Its protein product is CASSLETERTEAFF.

The J gene is TRBJ2-3, the V gene TRBV5-1, with 10 bases fitting TRBD2. This CDR3 comprises 15 residues. In germline, CDR1 is SGHRS, CDR2 YFSETQ. V shed 5 bases and J 4 bases; nucleotides not matched to a gene: 7. CDR3 in DNA: TGCGCCAGCAGACGGGGGGGACTAGCGTCAGATACGCAGTATTTT. As protein: CASRRGGLASDTQYF.